This TCR beta chain was identified in a study of Ad26.COV2.S vaccination and SARS-CoV-2 variants. About the study: Participant was drawn from the COV1001 Ad26.COV2.S trial arm.

Regarding treatment: over 15 received Ad26.COV2.S at low or high dose, single or two shots; about 5 received placebo; per-sample allocation not given. All samples were drawn on day 63, counting from the first vaccine or placebo injection. Germline CDR1 is SQVTM and CDR2 is ANQGSEA. V was shortened by 4 bases and J by 4 bases, with 8 bases between the two germline ends. The CDR3 loop spans 12 amino acids. As to this clone: Its specificity is not known.

Study results and caveats: Reports say spike-specific CD8+ and CD4+ T cell responses covered substantial breadth after vaccination.

Assay: immunoSEQ multiplex PCR; the TCRdb copy retains only in-frame clones and omits some. The sample consists of over 450,000 clones, roughly nine tenths of them appearing once. The sequence derives from a person between 18 and 59 years old who received the Ad26.COV2.S COVID-19 vaccine or a placebo. The sequencing used peripheral blood, collected in a trial of Ad26.COV2.S vaccine versus placebo. The gene calls are TRBV29-1 and TRBJ1-5; D perhaps matches TRBD1 (6 bases). The CDR3 DNA follows: TGCAGCGTTGGGACAGAAAATCAGCCCCAGCATTTT. This gives the protein CSVGTENQPQHF.